This record concerns one T cell receptor beta chain sequence. Its antigen is as yet unknown. Pooled samples include second doses given at about 4 or 12 weeks. Only in-frame clones appear in the TCRdb table, and some are missing; sequencing was by immunoSEQ multiplex PCR. The profile shows about 80,000 clones, approximately 89% of them singletons. This entry comes from a study of T cell responses to AZD1222 COVID-19 vaccine. Study conclusions and caveats: Following two doses of AZD1222, Spike-specific TCR breadth and depth rose. Repertoires were obtained only post-peak T cell response. Unmutated variant regions reportedly attract nearly half of all spike-specific TCRs.

The clonotype was recovered from an adult who received the AZD1222 COVID-19 vaccine. Source: peripheral blood, taken 28 days after the second AZD1222 dose.

In DNA form, the CDR3 reads TGTGCCAGCAGTCAGGGAACTGAAGCTTTCTTT. Encoded protein: CASSQGTEAFF. J is TRBJ1-1 and V is TRBV6-5; perhaps TRBD1 as D (5 bases). CDR3 size: 11 residues. Per germline, CDR1 MNHEY and CDR2 SVGAGI. V lost 5 bases, J lost 5 bases, and 6 bases lay in between.